The clone carrying this T cell receptor beta chain was seen only a few times. Its antigen is unidentified. This specimen comes from a study of T cell repertoires and HLA-DP antigens. Assay used: immunoSEQ multiplex PCR; TCRdb lists only in-frame clones, some missing. The sample contains 65,000 to 95,000 clones, around 77% of which appear only once. The CDR3 totals 16 residues. V was cut by 4 bases and J by 5 bases, with 20 bases left in between. The germline CDR1 and CDR2 sequences are SGDLS and YYNGEE. The specimen was CD4+ T cells from PBMCs. The TCR was taken from a man aged 60 to 69 in good health and CMV-seronegative. V is TRBV9 and J is TRBJ2-3; perhaps D is TRBD1 or TRBD2 (5 bases each). The CDR3 nucleotides are TGTGCCAGCAGCCCGGGACGCAATGATTTCATAGATACGCAGTATTTT. Amino acids: CASSPGRNDFIDTQYF.